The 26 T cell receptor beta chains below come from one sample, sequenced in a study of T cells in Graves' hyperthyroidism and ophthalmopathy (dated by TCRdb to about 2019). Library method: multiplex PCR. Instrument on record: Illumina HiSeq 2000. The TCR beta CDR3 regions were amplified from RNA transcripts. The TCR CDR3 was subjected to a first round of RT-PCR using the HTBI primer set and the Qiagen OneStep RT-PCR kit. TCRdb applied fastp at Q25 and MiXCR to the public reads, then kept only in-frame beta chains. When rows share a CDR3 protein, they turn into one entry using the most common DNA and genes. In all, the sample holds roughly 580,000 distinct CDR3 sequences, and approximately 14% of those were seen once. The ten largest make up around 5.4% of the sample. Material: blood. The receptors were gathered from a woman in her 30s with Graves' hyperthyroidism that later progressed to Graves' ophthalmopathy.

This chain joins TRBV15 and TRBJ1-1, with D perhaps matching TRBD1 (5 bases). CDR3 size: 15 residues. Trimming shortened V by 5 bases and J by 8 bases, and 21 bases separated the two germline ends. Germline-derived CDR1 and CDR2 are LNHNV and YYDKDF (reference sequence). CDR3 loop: CATSGTGDPASEAFF. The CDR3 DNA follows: TGTGCCACCAGCGGTACCGGGGACCCCGCCTCCGAAGCTTTCTTT.

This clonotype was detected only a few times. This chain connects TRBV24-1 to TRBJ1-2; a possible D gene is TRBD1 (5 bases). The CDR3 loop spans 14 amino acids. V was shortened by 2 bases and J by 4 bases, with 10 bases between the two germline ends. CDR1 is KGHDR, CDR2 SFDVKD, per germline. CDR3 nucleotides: TGTGCCACCAGTGATTACGGCAGGGCCTATGGCTACACCTTC. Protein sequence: CATSDYGRAYGYTF.

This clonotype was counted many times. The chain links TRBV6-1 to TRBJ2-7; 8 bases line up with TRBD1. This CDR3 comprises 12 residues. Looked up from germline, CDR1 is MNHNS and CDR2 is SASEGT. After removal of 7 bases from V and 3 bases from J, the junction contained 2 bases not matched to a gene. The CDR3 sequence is CASKDRDYEQYF. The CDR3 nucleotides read TGTGCCAGCAAGGACAGGGACTACGAGCAGTACTTC.

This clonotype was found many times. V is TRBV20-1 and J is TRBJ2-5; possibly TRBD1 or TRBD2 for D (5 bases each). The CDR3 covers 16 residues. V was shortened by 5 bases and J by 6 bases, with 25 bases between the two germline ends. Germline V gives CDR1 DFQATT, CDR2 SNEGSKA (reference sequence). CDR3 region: CSARNSGPGFQKTQYF. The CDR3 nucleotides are TGCAGTGCTCGGAACTCGGGACCCGGTTTCCAGAAGACCCAGTACTTC.

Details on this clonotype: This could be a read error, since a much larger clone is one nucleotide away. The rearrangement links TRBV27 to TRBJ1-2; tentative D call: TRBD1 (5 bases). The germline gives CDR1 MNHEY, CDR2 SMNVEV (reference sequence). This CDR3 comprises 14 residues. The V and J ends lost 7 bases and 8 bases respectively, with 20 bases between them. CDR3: CASNSPLAGDGYTF. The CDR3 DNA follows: TGTGCCAGCAACTCCCCCCTCGCGGGGGACGGCTACACCTTC.

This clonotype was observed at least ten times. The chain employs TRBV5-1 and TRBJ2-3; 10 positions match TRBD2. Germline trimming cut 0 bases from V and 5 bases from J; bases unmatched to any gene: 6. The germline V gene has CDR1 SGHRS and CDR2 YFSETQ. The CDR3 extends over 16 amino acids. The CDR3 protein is CASSLEPSGSKDTQYF. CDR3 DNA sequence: TGCGCCAGCAGCTTGGAGCCTAGCGGGAGTAAAGATACGCAGTATTTT.

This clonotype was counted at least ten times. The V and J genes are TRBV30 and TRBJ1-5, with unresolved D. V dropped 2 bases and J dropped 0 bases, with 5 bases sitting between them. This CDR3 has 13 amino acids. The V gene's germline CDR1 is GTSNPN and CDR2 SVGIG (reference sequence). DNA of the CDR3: TGTGCCTGGAGTTTGGATAGCAATCAGCCCCAGCATTTT. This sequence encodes CAWSLDSNQPQHF.

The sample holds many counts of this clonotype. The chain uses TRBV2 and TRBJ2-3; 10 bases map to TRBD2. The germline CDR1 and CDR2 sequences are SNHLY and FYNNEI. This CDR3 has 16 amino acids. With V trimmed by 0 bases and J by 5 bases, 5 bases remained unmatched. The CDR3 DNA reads TGTGCCAGCAGTGAAGCCCCAGCGGGAGGGATAGATACGCAGTATTTT. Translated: CASSEAPAGGIDTQYF.

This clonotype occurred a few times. CDR3 in amino acids: CASSQDEGDTQYF. The CDR3 DNA sequence: TGTGCCAGCAGCCAAGACGAGGGAGATACGCAGTATTTT. This chain joins TRBV3-1 and TRBJ2-3; TRBD2 is a possible D gene (5 bases). Germline assignment: CDR1 LGHDT and CDR2 YNNKEL (reference sequence). This CDR3 is 13 amino acids long. The V gene lost 0 bases and the J gene lost 5 bases, with 6 bases spanning the gap.

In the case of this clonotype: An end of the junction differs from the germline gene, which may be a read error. This CDR3 reads CASSHGAEETQYF. In DNA form, the CDR3 reads TGTGCCAGCAGCCACGGGGCCGAAGAGACCCAATACTTC. The rearrangement links TRBV11-2 to TRBJ2-5; D is perhaps TRBD1 or TRBD2 (5 bases each). CDR3 length equals 13 residues. CDR1 and CDR2 (germline): SGHAT, FQNNGV.

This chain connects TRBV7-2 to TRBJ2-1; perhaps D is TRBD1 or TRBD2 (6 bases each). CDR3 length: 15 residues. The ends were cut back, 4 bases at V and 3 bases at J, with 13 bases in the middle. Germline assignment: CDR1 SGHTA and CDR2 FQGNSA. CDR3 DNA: TGTGCCAGCAGCTGGCCAGAGGGGGGCTACAATGAGCAGTTCTTC. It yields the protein CASSWPEGGYNEQFF.

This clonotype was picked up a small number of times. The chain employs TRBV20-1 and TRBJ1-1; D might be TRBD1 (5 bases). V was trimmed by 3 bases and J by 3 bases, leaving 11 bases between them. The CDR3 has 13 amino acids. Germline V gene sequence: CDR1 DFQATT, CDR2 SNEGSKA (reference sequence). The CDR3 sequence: CSASQGTDTEAFF. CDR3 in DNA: TGCAGTGCTAGCCAGGGAACCGACACTGAAGCTTTCTTT.

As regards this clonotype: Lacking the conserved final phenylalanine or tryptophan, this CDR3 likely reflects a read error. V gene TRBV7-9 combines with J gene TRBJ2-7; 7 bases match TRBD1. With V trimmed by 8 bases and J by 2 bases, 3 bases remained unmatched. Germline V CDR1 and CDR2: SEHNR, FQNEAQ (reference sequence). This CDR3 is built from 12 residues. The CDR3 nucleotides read TGTGCCAGCCGCGACAGGGCCTACGAGCAGTACCTC. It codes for CASRDRAYEQYL.

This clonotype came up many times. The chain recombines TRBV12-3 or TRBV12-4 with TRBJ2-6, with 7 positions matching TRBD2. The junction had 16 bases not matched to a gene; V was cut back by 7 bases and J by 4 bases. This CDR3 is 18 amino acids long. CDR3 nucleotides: TGTGCCAGCACCGCCGGGACTACCCTTTCCGGAGGGGCCAACGTCCTGACTTTC. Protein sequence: CASTAGTTLSGGANVLTF.

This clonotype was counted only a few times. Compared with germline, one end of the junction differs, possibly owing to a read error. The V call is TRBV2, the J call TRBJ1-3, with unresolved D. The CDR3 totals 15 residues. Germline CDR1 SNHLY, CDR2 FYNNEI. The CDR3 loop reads CASSDRIFSGNTVYF. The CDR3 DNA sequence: TGTGCCAGCAGTGACCGTATTTTCTCTGGAAACACCGTATATTTT.

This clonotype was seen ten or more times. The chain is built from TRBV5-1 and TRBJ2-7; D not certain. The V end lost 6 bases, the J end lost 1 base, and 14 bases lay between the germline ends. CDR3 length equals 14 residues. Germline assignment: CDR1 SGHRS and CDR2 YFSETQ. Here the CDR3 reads CASTQTTDSYEQYF. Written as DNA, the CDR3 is TGCGCCAGCACCCAAACTACGGATTCCTACGAGCAGTACTTC.

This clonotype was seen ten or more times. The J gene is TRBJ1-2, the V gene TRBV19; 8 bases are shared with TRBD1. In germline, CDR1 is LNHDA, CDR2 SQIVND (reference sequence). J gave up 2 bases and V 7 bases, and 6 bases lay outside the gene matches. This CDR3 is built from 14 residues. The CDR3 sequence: CASNPGGANYGYTF. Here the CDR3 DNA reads TGTGCCAGTAACCCAGGGGGCGCGAACTATGGCTACACCTTC. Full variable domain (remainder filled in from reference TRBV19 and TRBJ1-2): DGGITQSPKYLFRKEGQNVTLSCEQNLNHDAMYWYRQDPGQGLRLIYYSQIVNDFQKGDIAEGYSVSREKKESFPLTVTSAQKNPTAFYLCASNPGGANYGYTFGSGTRLTVV.

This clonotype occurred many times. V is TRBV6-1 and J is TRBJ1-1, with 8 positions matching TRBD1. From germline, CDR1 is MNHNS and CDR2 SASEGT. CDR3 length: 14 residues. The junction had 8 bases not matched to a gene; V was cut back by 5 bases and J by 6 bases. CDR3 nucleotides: TGTGCCAGCAGTAACACAGGGGGTTTCGCTGAAGCTTTCTTT. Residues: CASSNTGGFAEAFF.

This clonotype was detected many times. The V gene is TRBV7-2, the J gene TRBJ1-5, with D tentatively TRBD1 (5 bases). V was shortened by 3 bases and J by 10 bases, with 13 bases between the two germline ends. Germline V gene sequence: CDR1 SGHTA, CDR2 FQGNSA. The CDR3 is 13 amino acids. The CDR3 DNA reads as TGTGCCAGCAGCTTTGGGACTTTCCGTCCCCAGCATTTT. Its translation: CASSFGTFRPQHF.

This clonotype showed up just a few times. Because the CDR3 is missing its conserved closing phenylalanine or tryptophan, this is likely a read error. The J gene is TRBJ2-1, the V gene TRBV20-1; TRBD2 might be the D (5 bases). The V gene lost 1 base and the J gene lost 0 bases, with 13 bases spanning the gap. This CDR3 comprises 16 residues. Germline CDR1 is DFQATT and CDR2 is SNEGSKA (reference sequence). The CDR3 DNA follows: TGCAGTGCTAGAGGGACTGGTGTAAGCTCCTACAATGAGCAGTTCCTC. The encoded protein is CSARGTGVSSYNEQFL.

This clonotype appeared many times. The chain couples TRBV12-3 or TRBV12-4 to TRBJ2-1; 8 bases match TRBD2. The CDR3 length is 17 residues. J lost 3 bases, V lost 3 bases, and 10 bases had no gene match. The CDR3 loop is CASSFDTWTSNYNEQFF. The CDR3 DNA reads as TGTGCCAGCAGTTTTGACACGTGGACTAGCAACTACAATGAGCAGTTCTTC.

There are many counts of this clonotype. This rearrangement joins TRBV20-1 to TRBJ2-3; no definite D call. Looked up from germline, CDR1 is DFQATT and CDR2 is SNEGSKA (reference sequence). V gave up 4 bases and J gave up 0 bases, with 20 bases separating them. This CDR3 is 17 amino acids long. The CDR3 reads CSATPQVGSPSTDTQYF. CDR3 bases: TGCAGTGCTACCCCCCAGGTTGGCAGTCCGAGCACAGATACGCAGTATTTT.

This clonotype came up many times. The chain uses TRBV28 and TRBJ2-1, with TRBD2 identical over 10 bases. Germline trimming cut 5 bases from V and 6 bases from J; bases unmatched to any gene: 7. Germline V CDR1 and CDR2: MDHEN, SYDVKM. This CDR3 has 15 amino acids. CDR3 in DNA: TGTGCCAGCAGTAGTAGCGGGAGGAGAGTCAATGAGCAGTTCTTC. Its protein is CASSSSGRRVNEQFF.

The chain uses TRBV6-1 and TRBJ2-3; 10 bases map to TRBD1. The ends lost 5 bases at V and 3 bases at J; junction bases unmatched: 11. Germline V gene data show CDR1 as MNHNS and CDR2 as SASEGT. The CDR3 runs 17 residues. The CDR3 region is CASSTKRTGGLTDTQYF. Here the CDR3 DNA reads TGTGCCAGCAGTACAAAAAGGACAGGGGGGCTTACAGATACGCAGTATTTT.

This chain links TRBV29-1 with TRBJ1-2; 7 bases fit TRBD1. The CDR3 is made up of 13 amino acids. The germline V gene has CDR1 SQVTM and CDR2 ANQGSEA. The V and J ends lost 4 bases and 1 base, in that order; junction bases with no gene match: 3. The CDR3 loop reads CSVGDSVNYGYTF. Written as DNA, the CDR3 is TGCAGCGTTGGGGACAGCGTTAACTATGGCTACACCTTC.

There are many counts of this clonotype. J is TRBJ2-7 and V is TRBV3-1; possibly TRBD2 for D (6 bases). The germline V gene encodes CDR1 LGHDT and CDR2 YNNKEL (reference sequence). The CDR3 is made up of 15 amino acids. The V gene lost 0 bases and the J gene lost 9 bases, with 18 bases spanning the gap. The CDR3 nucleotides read TGTGCCAGCAGCCAAGATCTATCGGACTACCCTTGGCAGTACTTC. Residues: CASSQDLSDYPWQYF.